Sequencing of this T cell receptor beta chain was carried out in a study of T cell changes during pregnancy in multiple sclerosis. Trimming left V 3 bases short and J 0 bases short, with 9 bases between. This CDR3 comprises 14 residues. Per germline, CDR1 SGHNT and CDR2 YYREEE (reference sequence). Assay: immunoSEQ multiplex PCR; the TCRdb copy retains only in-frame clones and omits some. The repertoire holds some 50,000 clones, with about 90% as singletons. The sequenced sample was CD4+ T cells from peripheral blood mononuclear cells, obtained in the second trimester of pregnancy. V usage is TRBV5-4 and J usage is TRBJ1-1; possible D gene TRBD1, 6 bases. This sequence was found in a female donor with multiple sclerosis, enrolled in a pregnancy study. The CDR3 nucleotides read TGTGCCAGCAGCTCAAGGGACATGAACACTGAAGCTTTCTTT. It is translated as CASSSRDMNTEAFF.